This entry lists 16 T cell receptor beta chains sequenced from one sample in a study of cytomegalovirus exposure and HLA in healthy donors (dated by TCRdb to the late 2010s). Receptor libraries were prepared by the immunoSEQ multiplex PCR assay. TCRdb mirrors the immuneACCESS table, restricted to in-frame sequences. Some clones are absent from its copies; in checked studies, under half trace to an unresolved V gene, and the reason for the others is unknown. The sample records more than 75,000 clones, approximately 93% of which are singletons. Jointly, the top ten make up roughly 0.74% of the sample. Sequenced: PBMCs. These receptors came from a man between 18 and 29 years old in good health and CMV-seronegative.

The chain is built from TRBV18 and TRBJ2-3; the match to TRBD1 covers 9 bases. Looked up from germline, CDR1 is KGHSH and CDR2 is LQKENI. The CDR3 runs to 15 residues. The junction had 10 bases not matched to a gene; V was cut back by 5 bases and J by 7 bases. The CDR3 loop is CASSLMDRGSNTQYF. CDR3 sequence (DNA): TGTGCCAGCTCATTGATGGACAGGGGTTCGAATACGCAGTATTTT.

V gene TRBV7-2 combines with J gene TRBJ2-2, with 9 bases lining up with TRBD1. Germline V gene data show CDR1 as SGHTA and CDR2 as FQGNSA. V shed 6 bases and J 6 bases; nucleotides not matched to a gene: 8. The CDR3 spans 15 residues. CDR3 amino acids: CASRPSRDRAGELFF. For the CDR3, the DNA is TGTGCCAGCAGACCTAGTCGGGACAGGGCCGGGGAGCTGTTTTTT.

The V gene is TRBV18, the J gene TRBJ2-5; D is possibly TRBD2 (5 bases). Per germline, CDR1 KGHSH and CDR2 LQKENI. There are 14 residues in the CDR3. V dropped 0 bases and J dropped 1 base, with 6 bases sitting between them. CDR3 nucleotide sequence: TGTGCCAGCTCACCACCGGGGAGCCAAGAGACCCAGTACTTC. It encodes CASSPPGSQETQYF.

The chain couples TRBV27 to TRBJ2-7; D is perhaps TRBD1 (6 bases). The CDR3 has 15 residues. CDR1 and CDR2 from the germline V gene are MNHEY and SMNVEV (reference sequence). Deletions cut 5 bases from V and 5 bases from J, with 19 bases between. The CDR3 reads CASSTPPRGIHEQYF. CDR3 nucleotides: TGTGCCAGCAGTACTCCACCGAGGGGGATCCACGAGCAGTACTTC.

The chain is built from TRBV12-5 and TRBJ1-1; TRBD1 agrees at 9 bases. The CDR3 covers 15 residues. Germline V gene data show CDR1 as LGHNT and CDR2 as FRNRAP. Trimming at V came to 1 base and at J to 4 bases, leaving 4 bases not matched to a gene. CDR3 sequence: CASGLDRGPGTEAFF. In nucleotides, the CDR3 is TGTGCTAGTGGTTTGGACAGGGGGCCAGGCACTGAAGCTTTCTTT.

The V gene is TRBV12-5, the J gene TRBJ1-1; D gene ambiguous. The CDR3 loop spans 15 amino acids. Per the germline V gene, CDR1 is LGHNT and CDR2 is FRNRAP. The V end lost 0 bases, the J end lost 1 base, and 9 bases lay between the germline ends. The CDR3 here is CASGLVPPGNTEAFF. For the CDR3, the DNA is TGTGCTAGTGGTTTGGTCCCTCCAGGGAACACTGAAGCTTTCTTT.

This clone was picked up one time. This chain uses TRBV7-2 with TRBJ2-7; TRBD1 is a possible D gene (6 bases). Germline CDR1 SGHTA, CDR2 FQGNSA. Trimming took 0 bases from V and 4 from J, leaving 10 bases between them. This CDR3 contains 14 residues. For the CDR3, the DNA is TGTGCCAGCAGCTTAGCGGTACAGGGTTACGAGCAGTACTTC. It encodes CASSLAVQGYEQYF.

J is TRBJ1-1 and V is TRBV19; 11 positions match TRBD1. The CDR3 runs to 16 residues. V was pared by 5 bases and J by 6 bases, with 11 bases of the junction left unmatched. Germline V gives CDR1 LNHDA, CDR2 SQIVND (reference sequence). The CDR3 nucleotides read TGTGCCAGTAGTCCAACCTGGGGACAGGGGGACCCTGAAGCTTTCTTT. Its protein is CASSPTWGQGDPEAFF.

The chain is built from TRBV5-1 and TRBJ2-2, with a possible D match to TRBD2 (6 bases). The CDR3 covers 15 residues. V lost 3 bases to trimming and J lost 0 bases, with 9 bases between them. The germline CDR1 and CDR2 sequences are SGHRS and YFSETQ. The DNA of the CDR3 is TGCGCCAGCAGCTCCGGGACTGCGAACACCGGGGAGCTGTTTTTT. It translates to CASSSGTANTGELFF.

This clone was counted between two and nine times. V gene TRBV5-1 combines with J gene TRBJ1-2; D ambiguous. Looked up from germline, CDR1 is SGHRS and CDR2 is YFSETQ. The V end was cut by 0 bases, the J end by 0 bases, with 9 bases between. This CDR3 spans 15 amino acids. CDR3 loop: CASSLAGLANYGYTF. CDR3 nucleotides: TGCGCCAGCAGCTTGGCCGGTCTAGCTAACTATGGCTACACCTTC.

The V call is TRBV6-5, the J call TRBJ1-4; D perhaps matches TRBD1 (6 bases). Germline values: CDR1 MNHEY, CDR2 SVGAGI. Trimming removed 6 bases at V and 2 bases at J, with 10 bases between. This CDR3 contains 14 residues. CDR3 sequence reads: CASRTGSTNEKLFF. CDR3 coding DNA: TGTGCCAGCAGAACAGGGTCCACTAATGAAAAACTGTTTTTT.

The chain links TRBV5-5 to TRBJ2-3; TRBD2 agrees at 7 bases. CDR1 is SGHKS and CDR2 is YYEKEE in the germline V gene (reference sequence). CDR3 length: 20 residues. The J segment lost 8 bases and the V segment lost 2 bases, leaving 26 bases of the junction unmatched. The DNA for the CDR3 is TGTGCCAGCAGCTTAAAGGGTCGGTCTAGCGGCCTTGGGGTGGGTGGTACGCAGTATTTT. It yields the protein CASSLKGRSSGLGVGGTQYF.

V usage is TRBV6-1 and J usage is TRBJ2-1, with 7 bases fitting TRBD2. Losses at the gene ends were 0 bases for V and 9 bases for J; bases not matched to a gene: 5. The V gene's germline CDR1 is MNHNS and CDR2 SASEGT. The CDR3 length is 14 residues. In DNA, the CDR3 is TGTGCCAGCAGTGAAGCGGGGGGGTCTTCTGAGCAGTTCTTC. It yields the protein CASSEAGGSSEQFF.

This chain links TRBV30 with TRBJ2-1; perhaps TRBD1 as D (6 bases). The V gene lost 4 bases and the J gene lost 11 bases, with 12 bases spanning the gap. The germline V gene encodes CDR1 GTSNPN and CDR2 SVGIG (reference sequence). This CDR3 has 11 residues. CDR3 loop: CAWMPGTQQFF. The CDR3 DNA sequence: TGTGCCTGGATGCCCGGGACACAGCAGTTCTTC.

The V gene is TRBV28, the J gene TRBJ1-4; 8 bases are shared with TRBD1. The CDR3 is 15 amino acids. Losses at the gene ends were 4 bases for V and 5 bases for J; bases not matched to a gene: 6. Germline V gives CDR1 MDHEN, CDR2 SYDVKM. The chain's CDR3 is CASSSRQGRNEKLFF. The CDR3 nucleotides read TGTGCCAGCAGTTCCCGACAGGGGCGGAATGAAAAACTGTTTTTT.

On this clone itself: Other DNA sequences from this sample encode an identical CDR3 as well. The rearrangement links TRBV30 to TRBJ1-5; D not certain. Deletions cut 0 bases from V and 2 bases from J, with 14 bases between. Germline V gene data show CDR1 as GTSNPN and CDR2 as SVGIG (reference sequence). The CDR3 has 16 amino acids. This CDR3 reads CAWSVARDYGNQPQHF. Here the CDR3 DNA reads TGTGCCTGGAGTGTAGCTAGAGACTATGGCAATCAGCCCCAGCATTTT.